The entry below describes one T cell receptor beta chain. It lacks a known antigen. Base qualities are missing; no much larger clone stands one base away. Patients with a history of autoimmune disease or receiving systemic immunosuppression were excluded from the trial. Peripheral blood for TCR sequencing was collected from all dose cohorts at baseline, on cycle 4 day 1, and on cycle 7 day 1. The samples were taken from a phase I, first-in-human, multicenter, open-label dose-escalation trial of ivuxolimab. The trial enrolled adults with locally advanced or metastatic head and neck squamous cell, hepatocellular, melanoma or renal cell carcinoma. CD4+ and CD8+ T cells were sorted separately from peripheral blood before TCR sequencing. CDR1 and CDR2, looked up from the germline V gene, are SGHRS and YFSETQ. The CDR3 runs 13 residues from the cysteine to the phenylalanine. Only the CDR3 region is kept as DNA, spanning 39 bases read in frame from base 1. V is cut by 4 bases and J by 6 bases, and the space between the germline ends is 11 bases.

The data derive from a study of OX40 agonist ivuxolimab in advanced cancers. Some background on the complete study: Ivuxolimab was an agonistic, fully human IgG2 monoclonal antibody directed against OX40 (CD134), a costimulatory receptor. Intravenous ivuxolimab was administered to patients every 2 weeks at six dose levels: 0.01, 0.1, 0.3, 1.5, 3 and 10 mg/kg. Of the 50 to 55 dose-escalation patients, hepatocellular carcinoma was present in roughly 19, melanoma in around 15, renal cell carcinoma in 9 and head and neck cancer in 9. In the dose-escalation cohort, approximately 83% of patients were male, and the mean age was roughly 60 years with a range of roughly 23 to 79. Patients were allowed to have had prior anti-PD-1, anti-PD-L1 or anti-CTLA-4 therapy, and around 41% of the dose-escalation patients had previously received checkpoint inhibitors. Partial responses occurred in three dose-escalation patients, of whom one had hepatocellular carcinoma and two had cutaneous melanoma. Peripheral TCRbeta sequencing aimed to test whether ivuxolimab altered TCR sequence diversity and caused clonal T-cell expansion. The paper describes the monotherapy dose-escalation part (N of about 54 patients) of the phase I trial of ivuxolimab. Broad study findings and their caveats: After ivuxolimab, more expanded clones were found on average in CD8+ T cells than in CD4+ T cells. Low levels of normalized T-cell clonal expansion were also seen in some patients who did not respond. The antigen specificity of the peripheral T cells that underwent clonal expansion was not determined. Partial responders in the 0.1-3.0 mg/kg groups had among the lowest normalized peripheral clonal expansion, especially among CD8+ T cells. At doses of 0.1 to 3.0 mg/kg, clonal expansion of both CD4+ and CD8+ T cells in blood was seen between baseline and week 6.

For sequencing of the TCRbeta CDR3 region, genomic DNA was extracted from the sorted cells. TCRbeta CDR3 regions were sequenced using the immunoSEQ Assay. Drawn from immuneACCESS, this table holds only the in-frame rearrangements with V and J called that TCRdb kept. Clones are partly lost; checked studies trace under half to an unresolved V gene and leave the rest unexplained. The sample table records about 77,000 clones; around 94% of these occur just once. The ten largest clones represent around 4.4% of the sample. The rearrangement joined TRBV5-1 to TRBJ2-1, with TRBD2 as a weak D call on 5 bases. The sequence came from an adult with an advanced solid tumor such as melanoma, head and neck, liver or kidney cancer. Source: CD4+ or CD8+ T cells sorted from blood, taken in a trial of the OX40 agonist ivuxolimab. This receptor carries the CDR3 CASSILAGNEQFF. The DNA reads TGCGCCAGCAGCATTCTAGCTGGCAATGAGCAGTTCTTC. Where the CDR3 stops, the reference TRBV5-1 and TRBJ2-1 genes take over; the full variable domain is KAGVTQTPRYLIKTRGQQVTLSCSPISGHRSVSWYQQTPGQGLQFLFEYFSETQRNKGNFPGRFSGRQFSNSRSEMNVSTLELGDSALYLCASSILAGNEQFFGPGTRLTVL.